This T cell receptor beta chain was observed in a study of tumour-infiltrating T cells in Burkitt lymphoma. About the study: This cohort included all epidemiological subtypes of Burkitt lymphoma. Survival, overall and progression-free, tracked with productive clonality.

General observations from the study: Several public clonotypes were shared across many Burkitt lymphoma patients.

A note on this clone: Its antigen is not identified.

The CDR3 has 16 amino acids. With 1 base removed from V and 6 bases from J, the gap between germline ends came to 16 bases. The germline CDR1 and CDR2 sequences are LGHNA and YSLEER. Some clones are missing from TCRdb's copy, which holds only in-frame ones; the method was immunoSEQ multiplex PCR. The sample holds about 430 clones; 17% are singletons and the top ten take nearly 20%. The clonotype was recovered from a human donor with Burkitt lymphoma. The sequenced sample consisted of tumor tissue. The chain combines TRBV4-3 with TRBJ2-1; the D call may be TRBD1 or TRBD2 (6 bases each). CDR3 sequence reads: CASSQVYGGLGNEQFF. In DNA, the CDR3 is TGCGCCAGCAGCCAAGTTTACGGGGGCCTGGGCAATGAGCAGTTCTTC.